This section outlines one TCR beta chain sequence together with its context. This may stem from a read error, because a much larger clone lies one nucleotide away. Trimming shortened V by 5 bases and J by 2 bases, and 9 bases separated the two germline ends. The length of the CDR3 is 13 residues. Germline values: CDR1 SGHAT, CDR2 FQNNGV. Thyroid surgery was performed in patients who had received no treatment beforehand. The data originate from a study of metastatic and nonmetastatic thyroid tumors. TCRdb reprocessed the PCR reads using MiXCR. The sample includes 43,000 or so clones, about 16% seen only once; the top ten take over 20%.

This TCR was recovered from a female donor with papillary thyroid cancer or a benign thyroid nodule (not recorded which). Some clones in this sample may be carry-over from other donors' samples. Input material: blood. The genes are TRBV11-2 and TRBJ2-5; possible D gene TRBD1, 5 bases. CDR3 protein: CASSQGLQETQYF. For the CDR3, the DNA is TGTGCCAGCAGCCAGGGCCTGCAAGAGACCCAGTACTTC.